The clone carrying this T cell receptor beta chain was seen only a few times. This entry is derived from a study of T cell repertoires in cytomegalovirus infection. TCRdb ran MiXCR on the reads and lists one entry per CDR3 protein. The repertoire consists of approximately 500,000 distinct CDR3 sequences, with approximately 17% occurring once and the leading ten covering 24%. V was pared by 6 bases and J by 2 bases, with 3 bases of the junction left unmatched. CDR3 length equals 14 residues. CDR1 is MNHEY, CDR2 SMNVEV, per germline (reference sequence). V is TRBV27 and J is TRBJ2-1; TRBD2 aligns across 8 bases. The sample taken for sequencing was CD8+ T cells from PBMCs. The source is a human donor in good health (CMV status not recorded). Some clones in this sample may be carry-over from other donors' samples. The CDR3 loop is CASSRGGAYNEQFF. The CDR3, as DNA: TGTGCCAGCAGCCGGGGGGGCGCCTACAATGAGCAGTTCTTC.